One and the same sample provided the 19 T cell receptor beta chains below, sequenced in a study of cytomegalovirus exposure and HLA in healthy donors. The PCR contained 60 Vbeta and 13 Jbeta primers. The data were produced by immunoSEQ multiplex PCR, yet TCRdb's version contains in-frame clones alone and is incomplete. The repertoire holds 180,000 or so clones, with over 75% as singletons. Sequenced sample: PBMCs. The receptors stem from a man aged 35 to 55 in good health and CMV-seropositive.

V is TRBV5-1 and J is TRBJ1-5; 11 nucleotides line up with TRBD1. This CDR3 contains 15 residues. Germline trimming cut 4 bases from V and 5 bases from J; bases unmatched to any gene: 5. From germline, CDR1 is SGHRS and CDR2 YFSETQ. The CDR3 sequence is CASSRSGQGDQPQHF. As DNA, the CDR3 is TGCGCCAGCAGCCGTTCGGGACAGGGGGATCAGCCCCAGCATTTT.

The sample holds a few counts of this clone. CDR3 sequence (DNA): TGCGCCAGCAGCGCGCGGGACAGCTTCTACGAGCAGTACTTC. Its translation: CASSARDSFYEQYF. The rearrangement uses TRBV5-1 and TRBJ2-7; tentative D call: TRBD1 (7 bases). From germline, CDR1 is SGHRS and CDR2 YFSETQ. The V end was cut by 4 bases, the J end by 3 bases, with 14 bases between. This CDR3 spans 14 amino acids.

As regards this clone: Different DNA sequences within this sample yield the same CDR3. This chain uses TRBV5-1 with TRBJ2-3; TRBD2 aligns across 7 bases. This CDR3 has 14 amino acids. With 0 bases clipped from V and 6 bases from J, the junction kept 4 bases outside the gene matches. Germline CDR1 and CDR2: SGHRS and YFSETQ. The CDR3 sequence is CASSLGLASDTQYF. CDR3 DNA: TGCGCCAGCAGCTTGGGACTAGCCTCGGATACGCAGTATTTT.

With regard to this clone: This specimen includes other DNA sequences encoding the same CDR3. This chain links TRBV4-1 with TRBJ1-2; 9 nucleotides agree with TRBD1. V shed 7 bases, J shed 4 bases, and the junction held 13 bases outside the gene matches. Germline loops: CDR1 MGHRA, CDR2 YSYEKL. CDR3 length equals 16 residues. The CDR3 here is CASTPRGTGTSYGYTF. CDR3 DNA: TGCGCCAGCACCCCAAGGGGGACAGGGACTAGCTATGGCTACACCTTC.

The chain is built from TRBV5-8 and TRBJ1-1; 7 bases match TRBD1. This CDR3 region has 15 residues. The V segment lost 3 bases and the J segment 1 base; nucleotides outside the gene matches: 6. Germline loops: CDR1 SGHTS, CDR2 YDEGEE. The CDR3 DNA reads as TGTGCCAGCAGCTCACACTGGGACAGGAACACTGAAGCTTTCTTT. As protein: CASSSHWDRNTEAFF.

The chain recombines TRBV11-3 with TRBJ2-7; D is unclear. The V and J ends lost 8 bases and 3 bases respectively, with 11 bases between them. CDR1 is SGHNT, CDR2 YENEEA, per germline. The CDR3 consists of 12 residues. DNA of the CDR3: TGTGCCAGCGCCTCACAGAGCTACGAGCAGTACTTC. Amino acids: CASASQSYEQYF.

V usage is TRBV2 and J usage is TRBJ1-3, with D tentatively TRBD1 (6 bases). V was shortened by 5 bases and J by 14 bases, with 19 bases between the two germline ends. CDR3 length equals 13 residues. Per the germline V gene, CDR1 is SNHLY and CDR2 is FYNNEI. The CDR3 sequence is CASSPKDSTSVYF. CDR3 coding DNA: TGTGCCAGCAGTCCCAAGGACAGCACCTCCGTATATTTT.

The chain carries TRBV19 and TRBJ2-1; 11 bases map to TRBD2. Germline values: CDR1 LNHDA, CDR2 SQIVND (reference sequence). CDR3 length equals 15 residues. The junction had 11 bases not matched to a gene; V was cut back by 10 bases and J by 6 bases. The DNA for the CDR3 is TGTGCCACTTCGACTAGCGGGAAAGGTAGCAATGAGCAGTTCTTC. This sequence encodes CATSTSGKGSNEQFF.

The rearrangement joins TRBV19 to TRBJ1-2, with 10 bases fitting TRBD1. The CDR3 consists of 14 residues. Germline trimming cut 7 bases from V and 6 bases from J; bases unmatched to any gene: 8. Germline V gene lookup returns CDR1 LNHDA and CDR2 SQIVND (reference sequence). The CDR3 DNA reads TGTGCCAGTACCCCCGACAGGGGGCTAGATGGCTACACCTTC. Translated, it gives CASTPDRGLDGYTF.

This clone came up once. The rearrangement links TRBV7-3 to TRBJ2-1; D may be TRBD2 (6 bases). Germline values: CDR1 SGHTA, CDR2 FQGTGA. V lost 5 bases and J lost 0, with 11 bases in between. There are 15 residues in the CDR3. The CDR3 DNA is TGTGCCAGCAGCCTCGGGGGTTACTCCTACAATGAGCAGTTCTTC. Translation gives CASSLGGYSYNEQFF. Looking up the rest from reference TRBV7-3 and TRBJ2-1 gives the full variable domain: GAGVSQTPSNKVTEKGKYVELRCDPISGHTALYWYRQSLGQGPEFLIYFQGTGAADDSGLPNDRFFAVRPEGSVSTLKIQRTERGDSAVYLCASSLGGYSYNEQFFGPGTRLTVL.

With respect to this clone: A junction boundary mismatches the germline segment, possibly from a read error. The V gene is TRBV5-4, the J gene TRBJ2-7; 13 bases agree with TRBD2. CDR3 size: 13 residues. Germline values: CDR1 SGHNT, CDR2 YYREEE (reference sequence). CDR3 sequence: CASSSGTSGTGFF. The CDR3 DNA follows: TGTGCCAGCAGCTCCGGGACTAGCGGGACCGGTTTCTTC.

The chain is built from TRBV6-1 and TRBJ2-2; D possibly corresponds to TRBD2 (5 bases). Germline CDR1 is MNHNS and CDR2 is SASEGT. The CDR3 consists of 15 residues. Trimming took 8 bases from V and 9 from J, leaving 22 bases between them. The CDR3 loop is CASLPGGNDHRELFF. In nucleotides, the CDR3 is TGTGCCAGCCTCCCAGGAGGAAACGACCACCGGGAGCTGTTTTTT.

The genes are TRBV5-6 and TRBJ1-5; perhaps TRBD1 as D (6 bases). Trimming took 1 base from V and 7 from J, leaving 12 bases between them. The CDR3 extends over 14 amino acids. Germline lookup yields CDR1 SGHDT and CDR2 YYEEEE. CDR3: CASSLRGGGQPQHF. The CDR3 DNA reads as TGTGCCAGCAGCTTGAGGGGGGGAGGACAGCCCCAGCATTTT.

This clone appeared a few times. The chain carries TRBV15 and TRBJ2-3; D perhaps matches TRBD2 (6 bases). The CDR3 covers 16 residues. Trimming pared 4 bases from V and 0 bases from J, leaving 14 bases between. CDR1 and CDR2 from the germline V gene are LNHNV and YYDKDF (reference sequence). The CDR3 bases are TGTGCCACCAGCACGGGAGAAATGTCTAGCACAGATACGCAGTATTTT. Its protein product is CATSTGEMSSTDTQYF.

The gene calls are TRBV29-1 and TRBJ1-1; TRBD1 might be the D (5 bases). This CDR3 spans 12 amino acids. CDR1 and CDR2 (germline): SQVTM, ANQGSEA. Trimming pared 4 bases from V and 9 bases from J, leaving 15 bases between. The CDR3: CSVVFSGPQAFF. In nucleotides, the CDR3 is TGCAGCGTTGTTTTCTCAGGGCCACAAGCTTTCTTT.

The V call is TRBV9, the J call TRBJ2-7; the match to TRBD1 covers 8 bases. The CDR3 consists of 15 residues. The V gene end was trimmed by 4 bases and the J gene end by 2 bases; junction bases not matched to a gene: 8. Germline V gene data show CDR1 as SGDLS and CDR2 as YYNGEE. CDR3 in amino acids: CASSLRTGMAYEQYF. CDR3 nucleotide sequence: TGTGCCAGCAGCTTGAGGACAGGGATGGCCTACGAGCAGTACTTC.

V usage is TRBV5-1 and J usage is TRBJ1-2; D gene uncertain. Germline loops: CDR1 SGHRS, CDR2 YFSETQ. CDR3 length equals 15 residues. Trimming took 4 bases from V and 5 from J, leaving 18 bases between them. In nucleotides, the CDR3 is TGCGCCAGCAGCGACGGCTCGAGGGAATTATATGGCTACACCTTC. Translated, it gives CASSDGSRELYGYTF.

The CDR3 is CASSLTGTSGNTIYF. The CDR3 DNA is TGTGCCAGCAGCTTGACAGGGACCAGTGGAAACACCATATATTTT. V and J are TRBV5-4 and TRBJ1-3; TRBD1 might be the D (6 bases). Trimming stripped 1 base from V and 3 bases from J, with 11 bases between. This CDR3 region has 15 residues. CDR1 and CDR2 from the germline V gene are SGHNT and YYREEE (reference sequence).

The CDR3 DNA sequence: TGTGCCAGTAGCGAGACACCCGATCAGCCCCAGCATTTT. Residues: CASSETPDQPQHF. The chain has TRBV19 and TRBJ1-5; no definite D call. V was pared by 6 bases and J by 5 bases, with 11 bases between. Germline lookup yields CDR1 LNHDA and CDR2 SQIVND (reference sequence). CDR3 length: 13 residues.